This passage covers 19 T cell receptor beta chains from one sample sequenced in a study of monozygotic twins with inflammatory bowel disease. TCRdb re-called the 5' RACE reads and shows each CDR3 protein once, DNA omitted. This listing includes some 150,000 distinct CDR3 sequences. The sequencing input was blood. These receptors originate from a human donor with ulcerative colitis or Crohn's disease, or a healthy co-twin of an affected twin (not recorded which).

The gene calls are TRBV5-1 and TRBJ2-7; TCRdb returns TRBD1, unconfirmable since there is no DNA. Germline CDR1 reads SGHRS; CDR2 reads YFSETQ. CDR3 length: 13 residues. CDR3 amino acids: CASSLGDRGEQYF.

The rearrangement uses TRBV29-1 and TRBJ1-3. CDR3 length: 12 residues. Germline V gives CDR1 SQVTM, CDR2 ANQGSEA. CDR3 sequence reads: CSVGGAGNTIYF.

V is TRBV6-1 and J is TRBJ1-1. CDR3 size: 15 residues. CDR1 is MNHNS and CDR2 is SASEGT in the germline V gene. The chain's CDR3 is CASSPEGLSPLEAFF.

V gene TRBV5-1 combines with J gene TRBJ2-2. CDR3 length: 15 amino acids. Germline V lookup: CDR1 SGHRS, CDR2 YFSETQ. CDR3: CASSLWPTVTGELFF.

V gene TRBV6-1 combines with J gene TRBJ2-1; absent DNA, TCRdb's TRBD2 call cannot be checked. The CDR3 runs to 17 residues. Germline CDR1 MNHNS, CDR2 SASEGT. The CDR3 reads CASRGLAGTIGYNEQFF.

J is TRBJ1-2 and V is TRBV2; TCRdb proposes TRBD1, but this gene call is untestable without DNA. This CDR3 region has 14 residues. CDR1 and CDR2 (germline): SNHLY, FYNNEI. The CDR3 reads CASKDRGGMNGYTF.

The chain carries TRBV5-1 and TRBJ2-3; lacking DNA, the TRBD1 call made by TCRdb goes unchecked. Germline values: CDR1 SGHRS, CDR2 YFSETQ. The CDR3 sequence is 16 residues long. This chain's CDR3 is CASSRRGQGTTDTQYF.

The chain combines TRBV28 with TRBJ2-7; the D call from TCRdb, TRBD2, cannot be confirmed without DNA. Germline assignment: CDR1 MDHEN and CDR2 SYDVKM. The length of the CDR3 is 14 residues. The CDR3 sequence: CASGLGSGNHERYF. The entire variable domain, with the rest obtained from reference TRBV28 and TRBJ2-7, is as follows: DVKVTQSSRYLVKRTGEKVFLECVQDMDHENMFWYRQDPGLGLRLIYFSYDVKMKEKGDIPEGYSVSREKKERFSLILESASTNQTSMYLCASGLGSGNHERYFGPGTRLTVT.

The V gene is TRBV20-1, the J gene TRBJ2-1; the TCRdb D gene call, TRBD1, has no DNA to confirm it. Germline CDR1 DFQATT, CDR2 SNEGSKA (reference sequence). The length of the CDR3 is 13 residues. CDR3 residues: CSASKGKRDEQFF.

The chain links TRBV7-6 to TRBJ2-7; the D gene TCRdb calls, TRBD1, cannot be checked with no DNA. In germline, CDR1 is SGHVS, CDR2 FNYEAQ. CDR3 length: 14 residues. CDR3: CASSLLTGPREQYF. Drawing the rest from reference TRBV7-6 and TRBJ2-7, the complete variable domain is GAGVSQSPRYKVTKRGQDVALRCDPISGHVSLYWYRQALGQGPEFLTYFNYEAQQDKSGLPNDRFSAERPEGSISTLTIQRTEQRDSAMYRCASSLLTGPREQYFGPGTRLTVT.

J is TRBJ1-2 and V is TRBV12-3 or TRBV12-4. CDR3 size: 13 residues. The CDR3 is CASGVGNNYGYTF.

V and J are TRBV5-1 and TRBJ1-2. Germline CDR1 and CDR2: SGHRS and YFSETQ. The CDR3 runs 16 residues. The CDR3 here is CASSLKSGMIYYGYTF.

The rearrangement joins TRBV5-4 to TRBJ1-2; as DNA is missing, the TRBD1 call by TCRdb cannot be tested. Germline values: CDR1 SGHNT, CDR2 YYREEE (reference sequence). The CDR3 runs 15 residues. CDR3 sequence: CASSLGGPDRGGYTF.

The chain carries TRBV5-1 and TRBJ1-1; there is no DNA to check the TCRdb D call of TRBD1. This CDR3 comprises 15 residues. Germline V lookup: CDR1 SGHRS, CDR2 YFSETQ. The CDR3 is CASSPTGMGNTEAFF.

This rearrangement joins TRBV5-6 to TRBJ1-6. The CDR3 length is 16 residues. Germline V gene sequence: CDR1 SGHDT, CDR2 YYEEEE. CDR3 in amino acids: CASSLFGSSYNSPLHF.

This sequence joins TRBV11-1 and TRBJ2-3; the D call from TCRdb, TRBD2, cannot be confirmed without DNA. Germline assignment: CDR1 SGHAT and CDR2 FQDESV (reference sequence). There are 18 residues in the CDR3. The CDR3 region is CASSARLAGGPDTDTQYF.

This rearrangement joins TRBV20-1 to TRBJ1-3. CDR3 length: 13 residues. Germline V gene sequence: CDR1 DFQATT, CDR2 SNEGSKA (reference sequence). CDR3 in amino acids: CSAIFGGANTIYF.

J is TRBJ2-5 and V is TRBV5-1; TCRdb's assignment of TRBD2 cannot be checked, as there is no DNA. The length of the CDR3 is 16 residues. The germline V gene has CDR1 SGHRS and CDR2 YFSETQ. The CDR3 region is CASSSGTSGSGETQYF.

The gene calls are TRBV5-1 and TRBJ2-7; TCRdb's assignment of TRBD1 cannot be checked, as there is no DNA. From germline, CDR1 is SGHRS and CDR2 YFSETQ. This CDR3 contains 12 residues. The CDR3 loop reads CASSLAGTEQYF.